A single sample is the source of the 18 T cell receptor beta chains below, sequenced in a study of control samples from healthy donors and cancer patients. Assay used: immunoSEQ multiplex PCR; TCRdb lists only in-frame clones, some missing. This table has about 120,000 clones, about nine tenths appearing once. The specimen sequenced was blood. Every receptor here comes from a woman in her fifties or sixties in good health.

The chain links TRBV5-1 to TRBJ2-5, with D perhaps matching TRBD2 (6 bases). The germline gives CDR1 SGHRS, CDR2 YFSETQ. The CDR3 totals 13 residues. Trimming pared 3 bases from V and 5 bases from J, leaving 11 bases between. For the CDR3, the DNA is TGCGCCAGCAGCTCGACTAGTTCGGAGACCCAGTACTTC. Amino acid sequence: CASSSTSSETQYF. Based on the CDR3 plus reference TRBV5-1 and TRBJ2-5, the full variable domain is KAGVTQTPRYLIKTRGQQVTLSCSPISGHRSVSWYQQTPGQGLQFLFEYFSETQRNKGNFPGRFSGRQFSNSRSEMNVSTLELGDSALYLCASSSTSSETQYFGPGTRLLVL.

The CDR3 DNA reads TGTGCCAGCAGCCAACATTACGAGCAGTACTTC. This translates into CASSQHYEQYF. V gene TRBV4-2 combines with J gene TRBJ2-7; D uncertain. The CDR3 runs to 11 residues. V dropped 2 bases and J dropped 4 bases, with 3 bases sitting between them. The V gene's germline CDR1 is LGHNA and CDR2 YNFKEQ.

CDR3 nucleotides: TGTGCCAGCAGCCCACGAGGTAGCGGGGGATCTTCCTACAATGAGCAGTTCTTC. The encoded protein is CASSPRGSGGSSYNEQFF. The rearrangement links TRBV9 to TRBJ2-1, with TRBD2 matching 9 bases. Trimming at V came to 4 bases and at J to 1 base, leaving 12 bases not matched to a gene. CDR3 length: 18 residues. Looked up from germline, CDR1 is SGDLS and CDR2 is YYNGEE.

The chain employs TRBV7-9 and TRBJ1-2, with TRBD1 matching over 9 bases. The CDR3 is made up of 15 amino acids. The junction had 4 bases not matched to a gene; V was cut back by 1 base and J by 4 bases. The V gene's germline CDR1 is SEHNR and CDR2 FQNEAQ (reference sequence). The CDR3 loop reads CASSLVDRGIYGYTF. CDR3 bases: TGTGCCAGCAGCTTAGTAGACAGGGGGATCTATGGCTACACCTTC.

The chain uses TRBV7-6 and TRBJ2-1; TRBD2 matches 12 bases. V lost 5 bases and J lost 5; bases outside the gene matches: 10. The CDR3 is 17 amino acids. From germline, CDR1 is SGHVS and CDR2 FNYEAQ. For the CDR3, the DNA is TGTGCCAGCAGCCCCTGGACTAGCGGGGCCGGGAACAATGAGCAGTTCTTC. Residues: CASSPWTSGAGNNEQFF. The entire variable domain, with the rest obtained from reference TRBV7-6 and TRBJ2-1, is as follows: GAGVSQSPRYKVTKRGQDVALRCDPISGHVSLYWYRQALGQGPEFLTYFNYEAQQDKSGLPNDRFSAERPEGSISTLTIQRTEQRDSAMYRCASSPWTSGAGNNEQFFGPGTRLTVL.

The CDR3, as DNA: TGTGCCACCAGTGAGGCCAGGGGATGGAATTCACCCCTCCACTTT. Translating gives CATSEARGWNSPLHF. This chain connects TRBV24-1 to TRBJ1-6; perhaps TRBD1 as D (6 bases). Trimming took 4 bases from V and 7 from J, leaving 13 bases between them. This CDR3 spans 15 amino acids. Looked up from germline, CDR1 is KGHDR and CDR2 is SFDVKD.

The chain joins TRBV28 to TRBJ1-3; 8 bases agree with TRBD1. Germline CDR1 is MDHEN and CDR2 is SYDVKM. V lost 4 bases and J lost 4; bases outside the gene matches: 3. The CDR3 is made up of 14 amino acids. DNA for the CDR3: TGTGCCAGCAGTTCACAGGGGGAAGGAAACACCATATATTTT. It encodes CASSSQGEGNTIYF.

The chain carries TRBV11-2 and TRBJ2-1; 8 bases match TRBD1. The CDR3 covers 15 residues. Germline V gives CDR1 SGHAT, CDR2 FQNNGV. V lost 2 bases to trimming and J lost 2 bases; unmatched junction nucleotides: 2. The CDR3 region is CASSLNRGTYNEQFF. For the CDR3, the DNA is TGTGCCAGCAGCTTAAACAGGGGGACCTACAATGAGCAGTTCTTC.

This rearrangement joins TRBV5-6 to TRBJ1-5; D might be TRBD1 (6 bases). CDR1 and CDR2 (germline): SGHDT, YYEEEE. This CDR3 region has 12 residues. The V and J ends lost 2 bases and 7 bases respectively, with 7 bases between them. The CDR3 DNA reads TGTGCCAGCAGCTTCAGGGGACAGCCCCAGCATTTT. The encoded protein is CASSFRGQPQHF.

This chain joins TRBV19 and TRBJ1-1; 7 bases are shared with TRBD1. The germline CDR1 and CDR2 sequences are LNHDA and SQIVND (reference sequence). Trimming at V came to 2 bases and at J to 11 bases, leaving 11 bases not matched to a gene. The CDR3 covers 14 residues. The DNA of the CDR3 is TGTGCCAGTAGTATAAGGAGCAGGGGGAAGGACGCTTTCTTT. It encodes CASSIRSRGKDAFF.

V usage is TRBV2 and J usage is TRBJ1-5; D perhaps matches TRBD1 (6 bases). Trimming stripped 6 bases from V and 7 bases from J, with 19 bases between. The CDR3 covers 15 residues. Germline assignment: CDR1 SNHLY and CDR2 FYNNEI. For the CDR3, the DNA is TGTGCCAGCAGGCTACAGGGCGCCCCTAGACAGCCCCAGCATTTT. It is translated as CASRLQGAPRQPQHF.

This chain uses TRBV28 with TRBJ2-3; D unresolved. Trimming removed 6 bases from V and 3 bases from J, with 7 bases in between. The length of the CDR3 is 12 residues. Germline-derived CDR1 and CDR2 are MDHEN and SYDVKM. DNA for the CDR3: TGTGCCAGCAGGAGTGGGACAGATACGCAGTATTTT. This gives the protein CASRSGTDTQYF.

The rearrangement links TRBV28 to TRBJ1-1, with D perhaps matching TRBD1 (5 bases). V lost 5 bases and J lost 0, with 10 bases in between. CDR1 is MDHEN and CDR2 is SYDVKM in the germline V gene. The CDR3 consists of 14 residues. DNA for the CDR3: TGTGCCAGCAGTCCTGGGGGTATGAACACTGAAGCTTTCTTT. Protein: CASSPGGMNTEAFF.

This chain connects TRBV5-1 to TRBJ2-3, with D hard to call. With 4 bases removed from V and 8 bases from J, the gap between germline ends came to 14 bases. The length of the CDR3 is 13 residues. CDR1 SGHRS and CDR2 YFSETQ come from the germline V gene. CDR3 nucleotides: TGCGCCAGCAGCCCCGGGCCAGGCGGTACGCAGTATTTT. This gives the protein CASSPGPGGTQYF. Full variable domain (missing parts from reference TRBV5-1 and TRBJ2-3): KAGVTQTPRYLIKTRGQQVTLSCSPISGHRSVSWYQQTPGQGLQFLFEYFSETQRNKGNFPGRFSGRQFSNSRSEMNVSTLELGDSALYLCASSPGPGGTQYFGPGTRLTVL.

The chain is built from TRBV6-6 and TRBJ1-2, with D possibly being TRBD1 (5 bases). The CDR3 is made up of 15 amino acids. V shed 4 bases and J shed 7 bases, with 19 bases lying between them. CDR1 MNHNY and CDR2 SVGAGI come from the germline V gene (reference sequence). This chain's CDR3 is CASSLHAGTQIGYTF. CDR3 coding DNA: TGTGCCAGCAGTTTGCACGCCGGGACTCAGATTGGCTACACCTTC.

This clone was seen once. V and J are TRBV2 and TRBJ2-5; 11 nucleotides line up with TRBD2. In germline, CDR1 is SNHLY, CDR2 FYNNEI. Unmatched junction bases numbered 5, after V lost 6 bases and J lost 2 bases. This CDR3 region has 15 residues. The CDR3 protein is CASSLLAGGQETQYF. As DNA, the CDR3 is TGTGCCAGCAGCCTCCTAGCGGGGGGACAAGAGACCCAGTACTTC. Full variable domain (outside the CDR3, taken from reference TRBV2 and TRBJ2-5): EPEVTQTPSHQVTQMGQEVILRCVPISNHLYFYWYRQILGQKVEFLVSFYNNEISEKSEIFDDQFSVERPDGSNFTLKIRSTKLEDSAMYFCASSLLAGGQETQYFGPGTRLLVL.

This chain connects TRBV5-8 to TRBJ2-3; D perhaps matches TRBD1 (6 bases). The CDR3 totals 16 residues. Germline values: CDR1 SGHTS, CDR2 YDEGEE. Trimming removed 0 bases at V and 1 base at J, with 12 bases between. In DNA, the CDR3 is TGTGCCAGCAGCTTGGTCGGGACAAGCCGCACAGATACGCAGTATTTT. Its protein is CASSLVGTSRTDTQYF. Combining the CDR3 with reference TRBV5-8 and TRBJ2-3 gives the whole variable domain EAGVTQSPTHLIKTRGQQATLRCSPISGHTSVYWYQQALGLGLQFLLWYDEGEERNRGNFPPRFSGRQFPNYSSELNVNALELEDSALYLCASSLVGTSRTDTQYFGPGTRLTVL.

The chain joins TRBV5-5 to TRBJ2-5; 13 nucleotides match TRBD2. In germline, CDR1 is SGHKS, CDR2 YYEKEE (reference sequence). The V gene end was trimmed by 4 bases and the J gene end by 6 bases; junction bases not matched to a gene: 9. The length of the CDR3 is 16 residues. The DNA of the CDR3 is TGTGCCAGCAGCCTAACTAGCGGGGGGGCGAGGAAGACCCAGTACTTC. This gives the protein CASSLTSGGARKTQYF.